Below, 4 T cell receptor beta chains from the same sample are listed, as sequenced in a study of OX40 agonist ivuxolimab in advanced cancers. Only in-frame clones appear in the TCRdb table, and some are missing; sequencing was by immunoSEQ multiplex PCR. The sample holds fewer than 30,000 clones, roughly four fifths seen once. Source: CD4+ or CD8+ T cells sorted from blood, taken in a trial of the OX40 agonist ivuxolimab. Receptor source: an adult with an advanced solid tumor such as melanoma, head and neck, liver or kidney cancer.

This clone occurred a few times. The chain couples TRBV9 to TRBJ2-5, with TRBD2 as a possible D gene (5 bases). CDR3 size: 11 residues. The germline V gene encodes CDR1 SGDLS and CDR2 YYNGEE. Trimming cost V 4 bases and J 5 bases, with 6 bases left between them. The CDR3 loop reads CASSPGETQYF. The CDR3, as DNA: TGTGCCAGCAGCCCGGGGGAGACCCAGTACTTC.

This clone was detected a few times. The rearrangement uses TRBV7-6 and TRBJ1-4, with TRBD1 matching over 7 bases. Trimming cost V 1 base and J 0 bases; bases outside gene matches: 2. The CDR3 totals 16 residues. The germline V gene has CDR1 SGHVS and CDR2 FNYEAQ. The CDR3: CASSLGGTATNEKLFF. Written as DNA, the CDR3 is TGTGCCAGCAGCTTAGGCGGGACAGCAACTAATGAAAAACTGTTTTTT.

The CDR3 DNA sequence: TGTGCCATCCGACGAAACTATACCATACCCCTCCACTTT. The encoded protein is CAIRRNYTIPLHF. This chain connects TRBV10-3 to TRBJ1-6, with no clear D. V lost 8 bases and J lost 12, with 17 bases in between. CDR3 length: 13 residues. From germline, CDR1 is ENHRY and CDR2 SYGVKD.

This chain links TRBV7-8 with TRBJ2-1, with TRBD2 matching 9 bases. V lost 10 bases, J lost 4 bases, and 5 bases stayed unmatched. Germline CDR1 is SGHVS and CDR2 is FQNEAQ. The CDR3 spans 13 residues. Here the CDR3 DNA reads TGTGCCACCGCGGGGGGGATATACAATGAGCAGTTCTTC. Amino acids: CATAGGIYNEQFF.